These 21 T cell receptor beta chains were sequenced from one sample in a study of OX40 agonist ivuxolimab in advanced cancers. Here immunoSEQ multiplex PCR was the method, and the copy in TCRdb shows in-frame clones only, minus some. The table lists tens of thousands of clones, more than 80% of them singletons. This specimen was CD4+ or CD8+ T cells sorted from blood, taken in a trial of the OX40 agonist ivuxolimab. These receptors all come from an adult with an advanced solid tumor such as melanoma, head and neck, liver or kidney cancer.

The chain employs TRBV7-2 and TRBJ1-2; D is undetermined. CDR1 is SGHTA and CDR2 is FQGNSA in the germline V gene. This CDR3 is 12 amino acids long. V shed 3 bases and J shed 8 bases, with 10 bases lying between them. CDR3 nucleotide sequence: TGTGCCAGCAGCTTTCAAAACGCGGGCTACACCTTC. Its protein product is CASSFQNAGYTF.

This chain links TRBV28 with TRBJ2-5, with TRBD2 as a possible D gene (7 bases). V gave up 3 bases and J gave up 2 bases, with 16 bases separating them. In germline, CDR1 is MDHEN, CDR2 SYDVKM. This CDR3 contains 16 residues. The chain's CDR3 is CASSFRGRGGQETQYF. CDR3 DNA sequence: TGTGCCAGCAGTTTTAGGGGCAGGGGAGGGCAAGAGACCCAGTACTTC.

The genes are TRBV18 and TRBJ1-1, with D perhaps matching TRBD1 (6 bases). Germline CDR1 KGHSH, CDR2 LQKENI. The CDR3 sequence is 13 residues long. Trimming cost V 4 bases and J 3 bases, with 9 bases left between them. CDR3 region: CASSLRQDTEAFF. The CDR3, as DNA: TGTGCCAGCTCACTAAGACAGGACACTGAAGCTTTCTTT.

This chain uses TRBV10-3 with TRBJ2-7; 10 bases agree with TRBD1. Germline trimming cut 6 bases from V and 3 bases from J; bases unmatched to any gene: 2. Germline loops: CDR1 ENHRY, CDR2 SYGVKD. This CDR3 is built from 13 residues. This CDR3 is CAISRDRGYEQYV. The CDR3 region has the DNA TGTGCCATCAGCCGGGACAGGGGCTACGAGCAGTACGTC.

This chain connects TRBV4-2 to TRBJ1-3, with D unresolved. V was cut by 1 base and J by 0 bases, with 10 bases left in between. The CDR3 consists of 16 residues. Germline V gives CDR1 LGHNA, CDR2 YNFKEQ. The CDR3 sequence is CASSQAITVSGNTIYF. The CDR3 bases are TGTGCCAGCAGCCAAGCCATAACAGTCTCTGGAAACACCATATATTTT.

J is TRBJ1-4 and V is TRBV7-2; 8 positions match TRBD1. Germline V gene data show CDR1 as SGHTA and CDR2 as FQGNSA. With V trimmed by 4 bases and J by 2 bases, 9 bases remained unmatched. The CDR3 spans 17 residues. The CDR3 loop reads CASSSGRRQGTNEKLFF. The CDR3 bases are TGTGCCAGCAGCTCCGGGCGTCGACAGGGGACTAATGAAAAACTGTTTTTT.

This clone was seen only once. This chain links TRBV27 with TRBJ2-5; TRBD1 matches 8 bases. The J call could be wrong; TRBJ2-7 is a better fit for the DNA end. The CDR3 loop spans 13 amino acids. Germline CDR1 and CDR2: MNHEY and SMNVEV (reference sequence). CDR3 nucleotide sequence: TGTGCCAGCAGTCCTCGACAGGGGTACGAGCAGTACTTC. The encoded protein is CASSPRQGYEQYF.

The V call is TRBV6-6, the J call TRBJ2-7, with D possibly being TRBD1 (6 bases). The germline gives CDR1 MNHNY, CDR2 SVGAGI (reference sequence). The CDR3 contains 13 residues. Trimming shortened V by 8 bases and J by 2 bases, and 13 bases separated the two germline ends. The CDR3 region has the DNA TGTGCCAGCCAACGGACAGCCGCCTACGAGCAGTACTTC. Translated: CASQRTAAYEQYF.

V is TRBV28 and J is TRBJ2-3, with 10 bases matching TRBD1. The trim removed 3 bases at V and 2 bases at J, leaving 8 bases unmatched. Per the germline V gene, CDR1 is MDHEN and CDR2 is SYDVKM. This CDR3 comprises 17 residues. CDR3 sequence: CASSLGGGTGVTDTQYF. CDR3 bases: TGTGCCAGCAGTTTGGGCGGGGGGACAGGGGTCACAGATACGCAGTATTTT.

V is TRBV28 and J is TRBJ2-7, with 9 bases fitting TRBD1. The CDR3 consists of 17 residues. The germline V gene encodes CDR1 MDHEN and CDR2 SYDVKM. V gave up 2 bases and J gave up 7 bases; unmatched junction bases: 15. The DNA for the CDR3 is TGTGCCAGCAGTTTAGGGACAGGGATGGGGGGTTTGAGTGAGCAGTACTTC. Residues: CASSLGTGMGGLSEQYF.

This clone was detected once. The chain carries TRBV7-8 and TRBJ1-6; 10 bases are shared with TRBD1. The CDR3 spans 16 residues. The germline V gene encodes CDR1 SGHVS and CDR2 FQNEAQ. V gave up 5 bases and J gave up 7 bases; unmatched junction bases: 8. CDR3 sequence: CASSAQPGQGNSPLHF. DNA of the CDR3: TGTGCCAGCAGCGCACAACCGGGACAGGGGAATTCACCCCTCCACTTT.

V is TRBV10-2 and J is TRBJ2-7; 7 bases are a match to TRBD2. CDR3 length equals 20 residues. Germline values: CDR1 WSHSY, CDR2 SAAADI. V shed 4 bases, J shed 0 bases, and the junction held 21 bases outside the gene matches. CDR3 DNA sequence: TGCGCCAGCAGTGGGTTTTTAGCGGGCGGACTGGCGAGAAGCTCCTACGAGCAGTACTTC. Translation: CASSGFLAGGLARSSYEQYF.

The gene calls are TRBV7-9 and TRBJ2-1; 14 bases fit TRBD2. The CDR3 covers 18 residues. Germline assignment: CDR1 SEHNR and CDR2 FQNEAQ (reference sequence). Trimming at V came to 5 bases and at J to 6 bases, leaving 12 bases not matched to a gene. CDR3 sequence reads: CASSRGRLAGGLINEQFF. CDR3 DNA sequence: TGTGCCAGCAGCCGGGGACGACTAGCGGGGGGGCTTATCAATGAGCAGTTCTTC.

The gene calls are TRBV4-3 and TRBJ2-7; either TRBD1 or TRBD2 may fit D (5 bases each). Per germline, CDR1 LGHNA and CDR2 YSLEER. The CDR3 covers 19 residues. Trimming removed 0 bases from V and 4 bases from J, with 25 bases in between. The CDR3 is CASSQDIRRGFQTNYEQYF. As DNA, the CDR3 is TGCGCCAGCAGCCAAGATATCCGCCGGGGCTTCCAAACTAATTACGAGCAGTACTTC.

This rearrangement joins TRBV27 to TRBJ2-1, with TRBD2 matching 10 bases. J gave up 8 bases and V 5 bases, and 9 bases lay outside the gene matches. Germline V CDR1 and CDR2: MNHEY, SMNVEV (reference sequence). The CDR3 has 15 amino acids. CDR3 sequence: CASSRTSGPSDEQFF. The CDR3 region has the DNA TGTGCCAGCAGTAGGACTAGCGGACCGTCGGATGAGCAGTTCTTC.

The chain joins TRBV27 to TRBJ1-1, with D possibly TRBD1 on 6 matching bases. The length of the CDR3 is 17 residues. CDR1 and CDR2 from the germline V gene are MNHEY and SMNVEV (reference sequence). Between the trimmed V and J ends, which lost 0 bases and 0 bases, there was a span of 14 bases. CDR3 sequence reads: CASSLSRDRTLNTEAFF. The CDR3 DNA sequence: TGTGCCAGCAGTTTATCGAGAGACAGGACTCTGAACACTGAAGCTTTCTTT.

The CDR3 DNA is TGTGCTAGTGGTCCCTCCGGAGGGGGGTATGGCTACACCTTC. This gives the protein CASGPSGGGYGYTF. This chain uses TRBV12-5 with TRBJ1-2; a possible D gene is TRBD1 (6 bases). This CDR3 region has 14 residues. V was trimmed by 5 bases and J by 5 bases, leaving 15 bases between them. Germline V CDR1 and CDR2: LGHNT, FRNRAP.

The V gene is TRBV7-3, the J gene TRBJ2-7; D might be TRBD2 (6 bases). CDR1 and CDR2 (germline): SGHTA, FQGTGA. V shed 1 base and J shed 7 bases, with 20 bases lying between them. This CDR3 is built from 16 residues. The CDR3 here is CASSLKTGAAFGEQYF. The CDR3 bases are TGTGCCAGCAGCTTAAAGACGGGAGCAGCTTTCGGAGAGCAGTACTTC.

The gene calls are TRBV5-1 and TRBJ2-5; TRBD2 agrees at 8 bases. CDR3 length: 13 amino acids. Trimming cost V 9 bases and J 2 bases; bases outside gene matches: 6. The germline gives CDR1 SGHRS, CDR2 YFSETQ. CDR3 DNA: TGCGCCACCGGGGGGGGCCCGCAAGAGACCCAGTACTTC. Translated: CATGGGPQETQYF.

This clone was detected once. The genes are TRBV6-1 and TRBJ2-1, with TRBD2 identical over 7 bases. J was trimmed by 3 bases and V by 2 bases; bases with no gene match: 7. The CDR3 runs to 16 residues. Germline-derived CDR1 and CDR2 are MNHNS and SASEGT. The CDR3 reads CASSERGGSYYNEQFF. The CDR3 bases are TGTGCCAGCAGTGAACGCGGCGGGAGTTACTACAATGAGCAGTTCTTC.

The V call is TRBV10-3, the J call TRBJ2-5; D call uncertain. The CDR3 is 16 amino acids. Germline CDR1 ENHRY, CDR2 SYGVKD. V was clipped by 0 bases and J by 4 bases, with 15 bases between them. CDR3 DNA: TGTGCCATCAGTGAGTCTAGGCTCTTTGTTAGAGAGACCCAGTACTTC. Protein product: CAISESRLFVRETQYF.